A selection of T cell receptor beta chains follows, all from one sample in a study of cytomegalovirus exposure and HLA in healthy donors. Profiling relied on immunoSEQ multiplex PCR, and the TCRdb table lists in-frame clones only, not all of them. The sample lists 150,000 to 200,000 clones, about 80% occurring once. The sequenced sample was PBMCs. The receptors stem from a woman aged 18-35 years in good health and CMV-seropositive. Each CDR3 is given with its conserved first and last residue. A D gene is named only where the DNA matches it firmly. Size is stated for part of the rows, as once, few or many counts, or as a class when the clone is expanded.

d_call: TRBD2; v_call: TRBV5-1; j_call: TRBJ2-1; clone_size: -; cdr3_nt: TGCGCCAGCAGCGCCTCTAGCGGGGGGGCCTATAATGAGCAGTTCTTC; cdr3_aa: CASSASSGGAYNEQFF
d_call: -; v_call: TRBV7-2; j_call: TRBJ1-2; clone_size: -; cdr3_nt: TGTGCCAGCAGCGCAGCTACAGTCTATGGCTACACCTTC; cdr3_aa: CASSAATVYGYTF
d_call: TRBD1; v_call: TRBV28; j_call: TRBJ1-5; clone_size: -; cdr3_nt: TGTGCCAGCAGTCGACGGAATTCCTACAGGGGAGGCAATCAGCCCCAGCATTTT; cdr3_aa: CASSRRNSYRGGNQPQHF
d_call: -; v_call: TRBV23-1; j_call: TRBJ1-6; clone_size: -; cdr3_nt: TGCGCCAGCAGTCAATGGTTAAAGGAGAATTCACCCCTCCACTTT; cdr3_aa: CASSQWLKENSPLHF
d_call: -; v_call: TRBV9; j_call: TRBJ2-7; clone_size: -; cdr3_nt: TGTGCCAGCAGCGTAGGCAGACAAGCTGGGCACGAGCAGTACTTC; cdr3_aa: CASSVGRQAGHEQYF
d_call: -; v_call: TRBV7-2; j_call: TRBJ2-7; clone_size: -; cdr3_nt: TGTGCCAGCAGCTTAGCGGGGGGGCCCGAGCAGTACTTC; cdr3_aa: CASSLAGGPEQYF
d_call: -; v_call: TRBV29-1; j_call: TRBJ1-2; clone_size: -; cdr3_nt: TGCAGCGTCGACGGACTGGCGGGTGGCTACACCTTC; cdr3_aa: CSVDGLAGGYTF
d_call: TRBD1; v_call: TRBV11-2; j_call: TRBJ1-2; clone_size: once; cdr3_nt: TGTGCCAGCAGCTTGGGACAGAACTTCTATGGCTACACCTTC; cdr3_aa: CASSLGQNFYGYTF
d_call: -; v_call: TRBV7-2; j_call: TRBJ2-5; clone_size: -; cdr3_nt: TGTGCCAGCAGCTTAGTTGCTAGTACAGGGGAGACCCAGTACTTC; cdr3_aa: CASSLVASTGETQYF
d_call: -; v_call: TRBV4-1; j_call: TRBJ2-4; clone_size: once; cdr3_nt: TGCGCCAGCAGCCGAACAGGGTTGGGAAACATTCAGTACTTC; cdr3_aa: CASSRTGLGNIQYF
d_call: -; v_call: TRBV10-1; j_call: TRBJ2-1; clone_size: -; cdr3_nt: TGCGCCAGCAGTGATTCGGGTGAGCAGTTCTTC; cdr3_aa: CASSDSGEQFF
d_call: TRBD2; v_call: TRBV5-1; j_call: TRBJ2-7; clone_size: -; cdr3_nt: TGCGCCAGCAGTTCCGGGGGGGCGTATGAGCAGTACTTC; cdr3_aa: CASSSGGAYEQYF
d_call: TRBD1; v_call: TRBV28; j_call: TRBJ1-1; clone_size: once; cdr3_nt: TGTGCCAGCGAGGGGTACAGGGGTACTGAAGCTTTCTTT; cdr3_aa: CASEGYRGTEAFF
d_call: -; v_call: TRBV11-2; j_call: TRBJ1-2; clone_size: -; cdr3_nt: TGTGCCAGCAGCCAAGGGGGAACCGATTACACCTTC; cdr3_aa: CASSQGGTDYTF
d_call: -; v_call: TRBV5-1; j_call: TRBJ1-3; clone_size: -; cdr3_nt: TGCGCCAGCAGCTTGGATCCGGTCATTCCTGGAAACACCATATATTTT; cdr3_aa: CASSLDPVIPGNTIYF